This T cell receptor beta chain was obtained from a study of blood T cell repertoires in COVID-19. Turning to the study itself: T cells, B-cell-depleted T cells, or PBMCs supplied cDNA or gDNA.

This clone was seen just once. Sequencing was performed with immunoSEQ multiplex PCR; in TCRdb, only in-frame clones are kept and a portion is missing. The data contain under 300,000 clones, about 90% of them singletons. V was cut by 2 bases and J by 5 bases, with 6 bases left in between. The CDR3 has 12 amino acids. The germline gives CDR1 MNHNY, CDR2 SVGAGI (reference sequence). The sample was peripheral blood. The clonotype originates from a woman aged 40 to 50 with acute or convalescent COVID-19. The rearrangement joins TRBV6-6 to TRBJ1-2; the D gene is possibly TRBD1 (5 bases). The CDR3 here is CASSYQGYGYTF. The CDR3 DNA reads TGTGCCAGCAGTTACCAGGGTTATGGCTACACCTTC.